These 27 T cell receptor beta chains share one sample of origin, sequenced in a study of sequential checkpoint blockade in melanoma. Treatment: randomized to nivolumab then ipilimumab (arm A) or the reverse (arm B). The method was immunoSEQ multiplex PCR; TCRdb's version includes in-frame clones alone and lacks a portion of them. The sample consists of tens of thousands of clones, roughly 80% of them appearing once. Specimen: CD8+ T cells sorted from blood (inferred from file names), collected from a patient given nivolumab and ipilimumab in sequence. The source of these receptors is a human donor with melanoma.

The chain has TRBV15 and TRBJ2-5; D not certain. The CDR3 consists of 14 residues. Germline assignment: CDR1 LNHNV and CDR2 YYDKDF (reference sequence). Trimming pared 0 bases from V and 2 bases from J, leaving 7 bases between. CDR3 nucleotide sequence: TGTGCCACCAGCAGAGATCGGGTACAAGAGACCCAGTACTTC. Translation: CATSRDRVQETQYF.

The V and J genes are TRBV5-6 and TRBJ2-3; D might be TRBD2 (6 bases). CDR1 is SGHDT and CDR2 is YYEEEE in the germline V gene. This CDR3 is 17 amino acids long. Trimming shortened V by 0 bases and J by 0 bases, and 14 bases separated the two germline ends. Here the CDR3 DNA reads TGTGCCAGCAGCTTGGGGTGGCGGAGGGATAGCACAGATACGCAGTATTTT. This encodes CASSLGWRRDSTDTQYF.

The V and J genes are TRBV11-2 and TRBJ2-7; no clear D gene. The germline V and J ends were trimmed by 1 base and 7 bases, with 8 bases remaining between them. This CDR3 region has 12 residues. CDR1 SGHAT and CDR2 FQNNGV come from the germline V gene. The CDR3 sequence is CASSLAGREQYF. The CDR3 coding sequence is TGTGCCAGCAGCTTAGCGGGTAGAGAGCAGTACTTC.

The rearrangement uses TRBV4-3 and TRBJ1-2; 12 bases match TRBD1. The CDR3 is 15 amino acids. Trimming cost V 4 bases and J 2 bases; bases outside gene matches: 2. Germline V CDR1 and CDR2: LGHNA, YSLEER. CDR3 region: CASSRGQGANYGYTF. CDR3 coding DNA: TGCGCCAGCAGCCGGGGACAGGGGGCCAACTATGGCTACACCTTC.

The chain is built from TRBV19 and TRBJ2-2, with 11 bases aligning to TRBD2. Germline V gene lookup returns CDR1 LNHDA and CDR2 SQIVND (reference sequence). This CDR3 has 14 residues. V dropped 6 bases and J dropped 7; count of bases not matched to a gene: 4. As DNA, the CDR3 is TGTGCCAGTAGCACTAGCGGGAGCATCGGGGAGCTGTTTTTT. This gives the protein CASSTSGSIGELFF.

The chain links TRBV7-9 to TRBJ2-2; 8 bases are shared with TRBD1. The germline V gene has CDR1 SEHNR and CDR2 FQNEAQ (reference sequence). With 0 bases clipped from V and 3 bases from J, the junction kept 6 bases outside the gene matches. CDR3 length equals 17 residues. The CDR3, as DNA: TGTGCCAGCAGCTTAGCGTCAACAGGGGGATACACCGGGGAGCTGTTTTTT. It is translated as CASSLASTGGYTGELFF.

CDR3 DNA sequence: TGTGCCAGCAGCCCTTTGGACCGGGGGTACGAGCAGTACTTC. Protein sequence: CASSPLDRGYEQYF. The chain recombines TRBV7-7 with TRBJ2-7; D is possibly TRBD2 (6 bases). Germline V gene sequence: CDR1 SSHAT, CDR2 FNYEAQ (reference sequence). The CDR3 loop spans 14 amino acids. Trimming left V 5 bases short and J 4 bases short, with 15 bases between.

CDR3 residues: CASSYVRGVGQPQHF. CDR3 sequence (DNA): TGTGCCAGCAGTTACGTACGGGGAGTAGGTCAGCCCCAGCATTTT. The J gene is TRBJ1-5, the V gene TRBV6-5; D unresolved. Germline V CDR1 and CDR2: MNHEY, SVGAGI. CDR3 length: 15 amino acids. The V gene lost 2 bases and the J gene lost 6 bases, with 14 bases spanning the gap.

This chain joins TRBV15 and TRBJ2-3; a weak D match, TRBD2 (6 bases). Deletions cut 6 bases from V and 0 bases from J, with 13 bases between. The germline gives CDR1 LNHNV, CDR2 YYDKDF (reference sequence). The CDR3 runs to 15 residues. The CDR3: CATSYGGTSTDTQYF. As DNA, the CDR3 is TGTGCCACCAGTTATGGGGGGACCAGCACAGATACGCAGTATTTT.

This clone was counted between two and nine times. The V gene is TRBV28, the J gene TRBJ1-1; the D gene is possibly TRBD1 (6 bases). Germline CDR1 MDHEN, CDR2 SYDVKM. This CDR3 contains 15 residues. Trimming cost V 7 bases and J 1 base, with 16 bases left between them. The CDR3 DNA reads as TGTGCCAGCAATCTACCGGGACACCAGAACACTGAAGCTTTCTTT. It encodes CASNLPGHQNTEAFF.

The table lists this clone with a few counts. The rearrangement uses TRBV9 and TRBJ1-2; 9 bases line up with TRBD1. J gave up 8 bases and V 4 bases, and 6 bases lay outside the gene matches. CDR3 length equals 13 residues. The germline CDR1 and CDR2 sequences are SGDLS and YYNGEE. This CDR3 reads CASSTGGAGGYTF. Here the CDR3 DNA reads TGTGCCAGCAGCACAGGGGGCGCGGGGGGCTACACCTTC.

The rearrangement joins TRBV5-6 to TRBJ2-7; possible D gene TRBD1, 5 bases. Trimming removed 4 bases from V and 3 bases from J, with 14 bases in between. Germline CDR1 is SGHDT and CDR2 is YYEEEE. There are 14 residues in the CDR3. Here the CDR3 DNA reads TGTGCCAGCAGCCTGACGGACATCCTCTACGAGCAGTACTTC. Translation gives CASSLTDILYEQYF.

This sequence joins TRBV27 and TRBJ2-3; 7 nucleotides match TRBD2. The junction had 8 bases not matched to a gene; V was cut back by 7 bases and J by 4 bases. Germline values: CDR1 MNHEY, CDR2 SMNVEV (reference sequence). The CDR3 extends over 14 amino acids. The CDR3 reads CASTPRREPDTQYF. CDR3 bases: TGTGCCAGCACCCCCCGGCGGGAGCCAGATACGCAGTATTTT.

The CDR3 region is CASSWTGRNSPLHF. CDR3 DNA sequence: TGTGCCAGCAGTTGGACAGGGCGGAATTCACCCCTCCACTTT. This sequence joins TRBV5-5 and TRBJ1-6; 8 bases are a match to TRBD1. Per germline, CDR1 SGHKS and CDR2 YYEKEE (reference sequence). The CDR3 has 14 amino acids. V lost 5 bases to trimming and J lost 7 bases; unmatched junction nucleotides: 5. Using reference TRBV5-5 and TRBJ1-6 for the parts outside the CDR3, the full variable domain is DAGVTQSPTHLIKTRGQQVTLRCSPISGHKSVSWYQQVLGQGPQFIFQYYEKEERGRGNFPDRFSARQFPNYSSELNVNALLLGDSALYLCASSWTGRNSPLHFGNGTRLTVT.

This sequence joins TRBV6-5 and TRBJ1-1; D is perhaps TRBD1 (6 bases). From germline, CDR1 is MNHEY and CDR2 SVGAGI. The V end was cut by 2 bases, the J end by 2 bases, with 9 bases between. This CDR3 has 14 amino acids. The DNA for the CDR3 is TGTGCCAGCAGTTACGGACAGACAAACACTGAAGCTTTCTTT. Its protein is CASSYGQTNTEAFF.

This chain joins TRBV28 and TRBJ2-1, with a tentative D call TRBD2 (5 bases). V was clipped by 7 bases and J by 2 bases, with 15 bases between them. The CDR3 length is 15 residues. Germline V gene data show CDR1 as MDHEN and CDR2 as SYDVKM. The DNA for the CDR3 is TGTGCCAGCAATCAGCTAGCTAAGCCCTACAATGAGCAGTTCTTC. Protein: CASNQLAKPYNEQFF.

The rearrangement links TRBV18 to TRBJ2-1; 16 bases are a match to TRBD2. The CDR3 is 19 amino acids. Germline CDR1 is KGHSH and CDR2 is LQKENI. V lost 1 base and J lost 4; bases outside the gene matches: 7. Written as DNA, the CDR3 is TGTGCCAGCTCACCACGAGGGACTAGCGGGGGGGGAAAATACAATGAGCAGTTCTTC. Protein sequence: CASSPRGTSGGGKYNEQFF.

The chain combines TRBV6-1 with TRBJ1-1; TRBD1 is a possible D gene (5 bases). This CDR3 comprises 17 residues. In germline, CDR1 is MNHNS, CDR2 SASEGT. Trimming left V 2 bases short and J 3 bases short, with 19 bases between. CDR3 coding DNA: TGTGCCAGCAGTGAAAGAGCCGGACACTATGTCGACACTGAAGCTTTCTTT. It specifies CASSERAGHYVDTEAFF.

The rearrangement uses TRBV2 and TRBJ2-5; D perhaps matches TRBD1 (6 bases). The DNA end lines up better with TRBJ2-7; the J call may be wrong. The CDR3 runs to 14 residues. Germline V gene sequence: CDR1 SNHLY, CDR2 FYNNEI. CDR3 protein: CASSDQGQWHEQYF. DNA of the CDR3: TGTGCCAGCAGTGATCAGGGGCAGTGGCACGAGCAGTACTTC.

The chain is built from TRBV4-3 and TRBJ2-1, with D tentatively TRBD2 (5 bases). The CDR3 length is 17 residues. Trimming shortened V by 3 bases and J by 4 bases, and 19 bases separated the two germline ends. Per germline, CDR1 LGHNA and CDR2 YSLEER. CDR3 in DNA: TGCGCCAGCAGCCAGGAACCCAGCGGCGCCCCTTACAATGAGCAGTTCTTC. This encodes CASSQEPSGAPYNEQFF.

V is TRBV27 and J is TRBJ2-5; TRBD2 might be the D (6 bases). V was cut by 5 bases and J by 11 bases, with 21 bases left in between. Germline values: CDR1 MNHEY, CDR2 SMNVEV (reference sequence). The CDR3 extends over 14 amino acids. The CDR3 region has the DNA TGTGCCAGCAGTCCCGAAGAGGGTGGCGGGGAGCAGTACTTC. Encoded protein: CASSPEEGGGEQYF.

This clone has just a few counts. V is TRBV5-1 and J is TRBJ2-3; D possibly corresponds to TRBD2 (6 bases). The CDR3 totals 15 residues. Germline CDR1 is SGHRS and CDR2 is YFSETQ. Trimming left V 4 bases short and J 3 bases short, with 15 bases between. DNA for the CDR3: TGCGCCAGCAGCCCCCTCGACGGGAGAACAGATACGCAGTATTTT. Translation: CASSPLDGRTDTQYF.

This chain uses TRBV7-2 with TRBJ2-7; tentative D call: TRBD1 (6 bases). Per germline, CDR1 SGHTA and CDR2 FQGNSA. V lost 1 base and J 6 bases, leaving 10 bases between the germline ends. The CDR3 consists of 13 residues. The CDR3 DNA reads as TGTGCCAGCAGCTTAGTTACCAGGGGCGAGCAGTACTTC. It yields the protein CASSLVTRGEQYF.

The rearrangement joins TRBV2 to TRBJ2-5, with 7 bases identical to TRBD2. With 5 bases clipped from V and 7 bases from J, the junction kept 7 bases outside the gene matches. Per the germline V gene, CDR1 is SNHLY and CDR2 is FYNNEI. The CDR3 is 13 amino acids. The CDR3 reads CASSPGSGGTQYF. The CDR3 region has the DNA TGTGCCAGCAGTCCAGGGTCGGGGGGGACCCAGTACTTC.

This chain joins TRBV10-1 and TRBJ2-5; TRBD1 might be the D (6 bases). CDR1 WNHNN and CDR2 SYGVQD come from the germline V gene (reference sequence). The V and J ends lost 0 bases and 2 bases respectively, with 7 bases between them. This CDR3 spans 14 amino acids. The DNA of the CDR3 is TGCGCCAGCAGTGAGTCGACAGGACAAGAGACCCAGTACTTC. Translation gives CASSESTGQETQYF.

The CDR3 here is CASSPLRGQIPNYGYTF. The CDR3 DNA is TGTGCCAGCAGTCCACTCAGGGGGCAGATACCTAACTATGGCTACACCTTC. The chain carries TRBV27 and TRBJ1-2; the match to TRBD1 covers 8 bases. Germline CDR1 MNHEY, CDR2 SMNVEV (reference sequence). CDR3 length: 17 amino acids. V trimming: 5 bases; J trimming: 0 bases; junction bases outside the gene matches: 11.

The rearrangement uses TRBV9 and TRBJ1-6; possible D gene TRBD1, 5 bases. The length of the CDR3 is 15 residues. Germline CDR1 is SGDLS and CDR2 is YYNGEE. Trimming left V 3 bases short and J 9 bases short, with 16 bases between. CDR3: CASSDSQGIGSPLHF. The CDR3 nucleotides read TGTGCCAGCAGCGACTCTCAGGGAATCGGTTCACCCCTCCACTTT. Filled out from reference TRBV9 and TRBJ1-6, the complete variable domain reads DSGVTQTPKHLITATGQRVTLRCSPRSGDLSVYWYQQSLDQGLQFLIQYYNGEERAKGNILERFSAQQFPDLHSELNLSSLELGDSALYFCASSDSQGIGSPLHFGNGTRLTVT.